The 23 T cell receptor beta chains in this list originate from one sample, sequenced in a study of regulatory T cells in long-lasting Graves disease. With iRepertoire HTBI primers and Arm-PCR of CDR3 regions, TCR beta libraries were built. TCRdb reanalysed the multiplex PCR reads using MiXCR and keeps one entry per CDR3 protein. This sample has 350,000 to 500,000 distinct CDR3 sequences, with 14% found just once. The time point is: newly diagnosed GD, antithyroid drugs for less than 3 months. TCR sequences were obtained from RNA taken from PBMCs. These data are also associated with another study on T cells in Graves' hyperthyroidism and ophthalmopathy.

Specimen: peripheral blood mononuclear cells (PBMCs), collected at new diagnosis, from a patient treated with antithyroid drugs. Source of these receptors: a woman between 50 and 59 years old with Graves disease.

The chain has TRBV10-3 and TRBJ2-7; no reliable D call. CDR3 size: 16 residues. The V end lost 2 bases, the J end lost 6 bases, and 20 bases lay between the germline ends. CDR1 and CDR2 from the germline V gene are ENHRY and SYGVKD. The CDR3 DNA is TGTGCCATCAGTGAGCGCCGGACGGTTCGGGTAAGCGAGCAGTACTTC. It encodes CAISERRTVRVSEQYF.

The chain combines TRBV7-9 with TRBJ2-5; no clear D. CDR3 size: 13 residues. Germline CDR1 is SEHNR and CDR2 is FQNEAQ (reference sequence). The V and J ends lost 2 bases and 5 bases respectively, with 9 bases between them. CDR3 in DNA: TGTGCCAGCAGCTTATGGGTGATGGAGACCCAGTACTTC. Amino acids: CASSLWVMETQYF. Together with reference TRBV7-9 and TRBJ2-5, the CDR3 gives the full variable domain: DTGVSQNPRHKITKRGQNVTFRCDPISEHNRLYWYRQTLGQGPEFLTYFQNEAQLEKSRLLSDRFSAERPKGSFSTLEIQRTEQGDSAMYLCASSLWVMETQYFGPGTRLLVL.

In this sample, this clonotype turned up many times. This chain connects TRBV9 to TRBJ2-7, with TRBD1 identical over 7 bases. Trimming cost V 0 bases and J 2 bases; bases outside gene matches: 5. This CDR3 has 15 residues. The V gene's germline CDR1 is SGDLS and CDR2 YYNGEE. CDR3 region: CASSVEGAPTYEQYF. The CDR3 region has the DNA TGTGCCAGCAGCGTAGAGGGGGCCCCTACCTACGAGCAGTACTTC.

This clonotype was found many times. The V call is TRBV28, the J call TRBJ1-6; possibly TRBD1 for D (6 bases). There are 14 residues in the CDR3. Per germline, CDR1 MDHEN and CDR2 SYDVKM. V was pared by 2 bases and J by 7 bases, with 9 bases between. CDR3 in DNA: TGTGCCAGCAGTTTAGGCAGGGGAAATTCACCCCTCCACTTT. It encodes CASSLGRGNSPLHF.

This clonotype showed up many times. V gene TRBV2 combines with J gene TRBJ2-7; D is unresolved. From germline, CDR1 is SNHLY and CDR2 FYNNEI. V lost 4 bases and J 3 bases, leaving 7 bases between the germline ends. CDR3 length: 12 residues. CDR3 in amino acids: CASSADNYEQYF. The CDR3 DNA reads as TGTGCCAGCAGTGCAGACAACTACGAGCAGTACTTC.

Ten or more counts support this clonotype. This chain links TRBV27 with TRBJ1-5; 8 bases line up with TRBD1. This CDR3 is built from 13 residues. Germline CDR1 and CDR2: MNHEY and SMNVEV (reference sequence). Losses at the gene ends were 6 bases for V and 7 bases for J; bases not matched to a gene: 5. In DNA, the CDR3 is TGTGCCAGCAGGAAGACAGGGGTGCAGCCCCAGCATTTT. Its protein is CASRKTGVQPQHF.

This clonotype was recorded at least ten times. The CDR3 coding sequence is TGTGCCAGCAGTGACAGATTAGCGGGAGGGCCGAACAATGAGCAGTTCTTC. Protein product: CASSDRLAGGPNNEQFF. This chain connects TRBV2 to TRBJ2-1; 11 nucleotides agree with TRBD2. Germline CDR1 SNHLY, CDR2 FYNNEI. The CDR3 is made up of 17 amino acids. With V trimmed by 3 bases and J by 5 bases, 9 bases remained unmatched.

In its sample, this clonotype was seen many times. The chain joins TRBV7-9 to TRBJ2-7, with TRBD2 as a possible D gene (5 bases). The CDR3 runs to 13 residues. V lost 5 bases and J 3 bases, leaving 11 bases between the germline ends. Germline loops: CDR1 SEHNR, CDR2 FQNEAQ (reference sequence). CDR3 loop: CASSQAAGYEQYF. CDR3 DNA sequence: TGTGCCAGCAGCCAAGCGGCCGGCTACGAGCAGTACTTC. Full variable domain (missing parts from reference TRBV7-9 and TRBJ2-7): DTGVSQNPRHKITKRGQNVTFRCDPISEHNRLYWYRQTLGQGPEFLTYFQNEAQLEKSRLLSDRFSAERPKGSFSTLEIQRTEQGDSAMYLCASSQAAGYEQYFGPGTRLTVT.

The table lists this clonotype with many counts. This chain's CDR3 is CSGDKGGSKTQYF. The CDR3 region has the DNA TGCAGCGGGGATAAAGGGGGCTCGAAGACCCAGTACTTC. The rearrangement joins TRBV20-1 to TRBJ2-5; 7 bases are shared with TRBD1. Germline V gene data show CDR1 as DFQATT and CDR2 as SNEGSKA (reference sequence). The CDR3 consists of 13 residues.

This clonotype was counted at least ten times. This chain connects TRBV10-3 to TRBJ2-5; D may be TRBD1 or TRBD2 (5 bases each). The V end lost 3 bases, the J end lost 1 base, and 6 bases lay between the germline ends. Germline loops: CDR1 ENHRY, CDR2 SYGVKD. The CDR3 has 13 amino acids. CDR3 protein: CAISDGGQETQYF. CDR3 nucleotides: TGTGCCATCAGTGATGGGGGCCAAGAGACCCAGTACTTC.

This chain links TRBV9 with TRBJ1-1, with 8 bases aligning to TRBD1. The CDR3 length is 16 residues. Germline values: CDR1 SGDLS, CDR2 YYNGEE. Trimming cost V 0 bases and J 0 bases; bases outside gene matches: 4. CDR3 bases: TGTGCCAGCAGCGTAGGACAGGGGACTATGAACACTGAAGCTTTCTTT. Its protein is CASSVGQGTMNTEAFF.

This clonotype has a single count. V and J are TRBV28 and TRBJ2-1; 9 nucleotides align to TRBD1. In germline, CDR1 is MDHEN, CDR2 SYDVKM. V trimming: 6 bases; J trimming: 7 bases; junction bases outside the gene matches: 7. The CDR3 sequence is 14 residues long. DNA of the CDR3: TGTGCCAGCAGCTACCGGGACAGGGATAATGAGCAGTTCTTC. Amino acid sequence: CASSYRDRDNEQFF. The full variable domain, with the rest looked up from reference TRBV28 and TRBJ2-1, is DVKVTQSSRYLVKRTGEKVFLECVQDMDHENMFWYRQDPGLGLRLIYFSYDVKMKEKGDIPEGYSVSREKKERFSLILESASTNQTSMYLCASSYRDRDNEQFFGPGTRLTVL.

The V call is TRBV9, the J call TRBJ2-2, with TRBD2 matching over 10 bases. Germline V lookup: CDR1 SGDLS, CDR2 YYNGEE. V shed 6 bases, J shed 2 bases, and the junction held 22 bases outside the gene matches. CDR3 length: 21 amino acids. The DNA of the CDR3 is TGTGCCAGCACCGACAAGACAAAGGGACTAGCGCCCCTTCTAAACACCGGGGAGCTGTTTTTT. Amino acids: CASTDKTKGLAPLLNTGELFF.

This clonotype was observed a handful of times. The V call is TRBV12-3 or TRBV12-4, the J call TRBJ1-6; D ambiguous. The V end lost 6 bases, the J end lost 0 bases, and 6 bases lay between the germline ends. CDR3 length: 14 amino acids. For the CDR3, the DNA is TGTGCCAGCAGAATTAGCTCCTATAATTCACCCCTCCACTTT. Amino acid sequence: CASRISSYNSPLHF.

The chain has TRBV29-1 and TRBJ1-5; 10 bases map to TRBD1. Unmatched junction bases numbered 3, after V lost 6 bases and J lost 4 bases. The V gene's germline CDR1 is SQVTM and CDR2 ANQGSEA. The CDR3 length is 13 residues. The CDR3 DNA reads TGCAGCGTGAGACAGGGGGCAAATCAGCCCCAGCATTTT. Encoded protein: CSVRQGANQPQHF.

In this sample, this clonotype turned up many times. The gene calls are TRBV7-9 and TRBJ2-1; the match to TRBD2 covers 9 bases. The CDR3 totals 15 residues. The ends lost 5 bases at V and 6 bases at J; junction bases unmatched: 8. CDR1 is SEHNR and CDR2 is FQNEAQ in the germline V gene (reference sequence). The DNA for the CDR3 is TGTGCCAGCAGCGGGGGACTAGCTGACGTCAATGAGCAGTTCTTC. It is translated as CASSGGLADVNEQFF.

This chain uses TRBV28 with TRBJ1-5; D possibly corresponds to TRBD1 (6 bases). Trimming cost V 5 bases and J 0 bases, with 14 bases left between them. Germline V CDR1 and CDR2: MDHEN, SYDVKM. This CDR3 has 16 amino acids. Written as DNA, the CDR3 is TGTGCCAGCAGTGGTGGACAGTCATTTAGCAATCAGCCCCAGCATTTT. Protein product: CASSGGQSFSNQPQHF.

This clonotype appeared many times. The chain has TRBV28 and TRBJ2-5; 7 bases line up with TRBD1. This CDR3 has 14 residues. The V and J ends lost 5 bases and 1 base, in that order; junction bases with no gene match: 4. CDR1 is MDHEN and CDR2 is SYDVKM in the germline V gene. Here the CDR3 reads CASSQGQLQETQYF. The CDR3 DNA reads TGTGCCAGCAGTCAGGGACAGCTCCAAGAGACCCAGTACTTC.

The chain uses TRBV27 and TRBJ2-7; TRBD1 agrees at 9 bases. The germline gives CDR1 MNHEY, CDR2 SMNVEV (reference sequence). After removal of 2 bases from V and 5 bases from J, the junction contained 4 bases not matched to a gene. CDR3 length: 14 amino acids. The DNA of the CDR3 is TGTGCCAGCAGTTTAGGGACAGGGTCGCACGAGCAGTACTTC. Protein product: CASSLGTGSHEQYF.

About this clonotype itself: Being one base from a much bigger clone, this may be a read error. V is TRBV11-2 and J is TRBJ1-4, with unresolved D. V was clipped by 8 bases and J by 4 bases, with 11 bases between them. The CDR3 is 13 residues long. Per the germline V gene, CDR1 is SGHAT and CDR2 is FQNNGV. Here the CDR3 reads CASGITINEKLFF. The CDR3 region has the DNA TGTGCCAGCGGCATCACGATTAATGAAAAACTGTTTTTT.

At least ten counts were recorded for this clonotype. The J gene is TRBJ2-3, the V gene TRBV19, with D maybe TRBD1 (5 bases). The CDR3 loop spans 12 amino acids. The V gene lost 5 bases and the J gene lost 5 bases, with 8 bases spanning the gap. In germline, CDR1 is LNHDA, CDR2 SQIVND (reference sequence). The chain's CDR3 is CASSGQGDTQYF. The CDR3 DNA reads TGTGCCAGTAGTGGTCAGGGAGATACGCAGTATTTT.

This clonotype was seen ten or more times. The chain is built from TRBV20-1 and TRBJ2-3, with 9 bases aligning to TRBD2. The junction had 3 bases not matched to a gene; V was cut back by 0 bases and J by 8 bases. The length of the CDR3 is 13 residues. Germline values: CDR1 DFQATT, CDR2 SNEGSKA (reference sequence). The CDR3 DNA is TGCAGTGCTAGAGATCGGACTAGCGCTACGCAGTATTTT. As protein: CSARDRTSATQYF.

This clonotype was counted ten times or more. The chain uses TRBV13 and TRBJ2-3; D gene unclear. There are 14 residues in the CDR3. V was pared by 3 bases and J by 2 bases, with 9 bases between. Germline CDR1 reads PRHDT; CDR2 reads FYEKMQ (reference sequence). CDR3 sequence (DNA): TGTGCCAGCAGCTTGATTCCGCCCACAGATACGCAGTATTTT. Amino acid sequence: CASSLIPPTDTQYF.